Shown below are 17 T cell receptor beta chains from a single sample sequenced in a study of blood T cells in healthy people across ages. A second roughly 6 to 11 cycle PCR used barcoded and J-beta primers. One entry per CDR3 protein, called by TCRdb with MiXCR from the 5' RACE reads. The data show roughly 1,500,000 distinct CDR3 sequences, with around 35% seen just once and about 11% held by the top ten. Sequencing used blood. The receptors originated from a woman younger than 45 in good health.

CDR3 loop: CASRDGGLGEQYF. In nucleotides, the CDR3 is TGTGCCAGTCGAGATGGGGGATTAGGTGAGCAGTACTTC. The V call is TRBV4-2, the J call TRBJ2-5; D could derive from TRBD1 or TRBD2 (5 bases each). The CDR3 is made up of 13 amino acids. Trimming shortened V by 9 bases and J by 11 bases, and 22 bases separated the two germline ends. The germline CDR1 and CDR2 sequences are LGHNA and YNFKEQ.

V gene TRBV6-1 combines with J gene TRBJ2-4, with D possibly matching TRBD2 (6 bases). The CDR3 totals 13 residues. V gave up 2 bases and J gave up 10 bases, with 12 bases separating them. The germline gives CDR1 MNHNS, CDR2 SASEGT. CDR3 nucleotide sequence: TGTGCCAGCAGTGAACAACCCCGGGGGATTCAGTACTTC. Translating it yields CASSEQPRGIQYF.

This clonotype was recorded a few times. The rearrangement links TRBV10-3 to TRBJ2-5; perhaps TRBD2 as D (6 bases). CDR1 and CDR2 (germline): ENHRY, SYGVKD. V shed 4 bases and J shed 0 bases, with 9 bases lying between them. CDR3 length equals 14 residues. CDR3 sequence reads: CAISGQRDQETQYF. In nucleotides, the CDR3 is TGTGCCATCAGTGGTCAGCGGGACCAAGAGACCCAGTACTTC.

This clonotype came up a few times. The chain is built from TRBV7-2 and TRBJ2-3, with unresolved D. V shed 2 bases and J shed 0 bases, with 9 bases lying between them. CDR1 SGHTA and CDR2 FQGNSA come from the germline V gene. The CDR3 is 15 residues long. CDR3 in amino acids: CASSLRAYSTDTQYF. DNA for the CDR3: TGTGCCAGCAGCTTACGCGCATATAGCACAGATACGCAGTATTTT.

The CDR3 region is CASSSLAGGMRGPYNEQFF. The CDR3 DNA reads as TGCGCCAGCAGCTCTTTAGCGGGGGGGATGAGGGGCCCCTACAATGAGCAGTTCTTC. The rearrangement links TRBV5-1 to TRBJ2-1, with 11 bases matching TRBD2. V lost 3 bases to trimming and J lost 2 bases; unmatched junction nucleotides: 13. The CDR3 sequence is 19 residues long. Germline loops: CDR1 SGHRS, CDR2 YFSETQ.

CDR3 protein: CASSFYFSGRDQETQYF. CDR3 nucleotide sequence: TGTGCCAGCAGTTTCTACTTTAGCGGGAGGGATCAAGAGACCCAGTACTTC. The gene calls are TRBV27 and TRBJ2-5, with 11 nucleotides matching TRBD2. Germline trimming cut 3 bases from V and 2 bases from J; bases unmatched to any gene: 8. The germline V gene encodes CDR1 MNHEY and CDR2 SMNVEV (reference sequence). The CDR3 has 17 amino acids.

The chain is built from TRBV4-1 and TRBJ2-7, with 8 bases identical to TRBD2. Germline V gene data show CDR1 as MGHRA and CDR2 as YSYEKL. This CDR3 has 13 amino acids. The V segment lost 4 bases and the J segment 5 bases; nucleotides outside the gene matches: 4. CDR3 protein: CASSPRTSHEQYF. For the CDR3, the DNA is TGCGCCAGCAGCCCTAGGACTAGCCACGAGCAGTACTTC.

This clonotype was counted only a few times. The chain uses TRBV6-2 or TRBV6-3 and TRBJ2-5, with 11 bases aligning to TRBD2. The germline gives CDR1 MNHEY, CDR2 SVGEGT. This CDR3 region has 16 residues. V dropped 6 bases and J dropped 0; count of bases not matched to a gene: 6. This CDR3 reads CASRGPGLADQETQYF. The CDR3 DNA is TGTGCCAGCAGAGGCCCGGGACTAGCGGACCAAGAGACCCAGTACTTC.

This chain uses TRBV4-1 with TRBJ2-3, with D hard to call. Per germline, CDR1 MGHRA and CDR2 YSYEKL. The CDR3 is 14 amino acids. V lost 1 base and J lost 4, with 9 bases in between. The CDR3 here is CASSQVGVADTQYF. In DNA form, the CDR3 reads TGCGCCAGCAGCCAAGTTGGGGTCGCAGATACGCAGTATTTT.

V usage is TRBV6-5 and J usage is TRBJ2-3, with TRBD2 identical over 7 bases. Looked up from germline, CDR1 is MNHEY and CDR2 is SVGAGI. The CDR3 totals 15 residues. Unmatched junction bases numbered 10, after V lost 6 bases and J lost 4 bases. CDR3 in amino acids: CASSPGWGRADTQYF. As DNA, the CDR3 is TGTGCCAGCAGCCCCGGTTGGGGGAGGGCAGATACGCAGTATTTT.

This clonotype has more than one count but fewer than ten. This sequence joins TRBV9 and TRBJ2-2; 7 bases agree with TRBD2. The V and J ends lost 0 bases and 6 bases, in that order; junction bases with no gene match: 11. The CDR3 covers 17 residues. CDR1 SGDLS and CDR2 YYNGEE come from the germline V gene. The CDR3 sequence: CASSVAAPWAGAGELFF. DNA for the CDR3: TGTGCCAGCAGCGTAGCCGCCCCATGGGCGGGAGCCGGGGAGCTGTTTTTT.

This clonotype was seen only a few times. The CDR3 here is CASSLVAGGDPQYF. The CDR3 DNA reads TGCGCCAGCAGCTTGGTTGCGGGAGGGGACCCGCAGTATTTT. V usage is TRBV5-1 and J usage is TRBJ2-3, with 9 bases identical to TRBD2. The CDR3 contains 14 residues. Germline V lookup: CDR1 SGHRS, CDR2 YFSETQ. The junction had 6 bases not matched to a gene; V was cut back by 0 bases and J by 10 bases.

The chain has TRBV5-1 and TRBJ1-2; no clear D gene. Germline values: CDR1 SGHRS, CDR2 YFSETQ. V was clipped by 2 bases and J by 0 bases, with 5 bases between them. The CDR3 totals 13 residues. The CDR3 is CASSFQTNYGYTF. The CDR3 nucleotides are TGCGCCAGCAGCTTCCAGACTAACTATGGCTACACCTTC.

The V and J genes are TRBV28 and TRBJ2-7; the match to TRBD1 covers 7 bases. Germline V CDR1 and CDR2: MDHEN, SYDVKM. The J segment lost 0 bases and the V segment lost 6 bases, leaving 11 bases of the junction unmatched. The CDR3 runs 16 residues. The CDR3 protein is CASSSNRGRDSYEQYF. CDR3 in DNA: TGTGCCAGCAGCTCGAACAGGGGACGAGACTCCTACGAGCAGTACTTC.

The chain links TRBV7-6 to TRBJ2-3, with 10 bases aligning to TRBD2. The CDR3 spans 17 residues. Germline CDR1 is SGHVS and CDR2 is FNYEAQ. V lost 7 bases, J lost 4 bases, and 14 bases stayed unmatched. Here the CDR3 DNA reads TGTGCCAGCACCCCTGGGCTAGCGGGAGAAGGAGCAGATACGCAGTATTTT. Protein product: CASTPGLAGEGADTQYF.

The chain carries TRBV4-1 and TRBJ1-1; the match to TRBD1 covers 7 bases. V gave up 4 bases and J gave up 1 base; unmatched junction bases: 9. This CDR3 is built from 16 residues. Germline lookup yields CDR1 MGHRA and CDR2 YSYEKL. The CDR3 coding sequence is TGCGCCAGCAGCCGACCGAAGACAGGGTCGAACACTGAAGCTTTCTTT. It yields the protein CASSRPKTGSNTEAFF.

This clonotype was detected once. The chain couples TRBV11-3 to TRBJ2-1; D not resolved. V lost 2 bases to trimming and J lost 7 bases, with 9 bases between them. Looked up from germline, CDR1 is SGHNT and CDR2 is YENEEA. The CDR3 totals 13 residues. Here the CDR3 DNA reads TGTGCCAGCAGCTTATTAAGCCTGAATGAGCAGTTCTTC. This encodes CASSLLSLNEQFF.